This T cell receptor beta chain originates from a study of blood T cell repertoires in COVID-19. Study-wide context: Acute-phase and convalescent COVID-19 samples originated in the United States, Italy and Spain. T cells, B-cell-depleted T cells, or PBMCs supplied cDNA or gDNA.

The V gene end was trimmed by 5 bases and the J gene end by 7 bases; junction bases not matched to a gene: 8. This CDR3 has 14 amino acids. In germline, CDR1 is SEHNR, CDR2 FQNEAQ (reference sequence). Authors' analysis steps: Amplifying reference gene primers gave estimates of nucleated cell counts. Method: immunoSEQ multiplex PCR; TCRdb's copy keeps in-frame clones and lacks some. V and J calls and clone size are those listed in that table; D and trimming were worked out from the DNA. The sample holds more than 50,000 clones, less than 85% seen once. The gene calls are TRBV7-9 and TRBJ2-5, with 9 bases that match TRBD1. The sample taken for sequencing was peripheral blood. The origin of this receptor is a woman in her seventies with acute or convalescent COVID-19. The CDR3 sequence is CASSHRDRVRTQYF. The CDR3, as DNA: TGTGCCAGCAGCCACCGGGACAGGGTTAGGACCCAGTACTTC.